Sequencing of this T cell receptor beta chain was carried out in a study of OX40 agonist ivuxolimab in advanced cancers. Regarding the research as a whole: The costimulatory receptor OX40 (CD134) was targeted by ivuxolimab, a fully human IgG2 agonistic monoclonal antibody. Intravenous ivuxolimab was administered to patients every 2 weeks at six dose levels: 0.01, 0.1, 0.3, 1.5, 3 and 10 mg/kg. Of the approximately 50 dose-escalation patients, hepatocellular carcinoma was present in about 20, melanoma in approximately 15, renal cell carcinoma in 9 and head and neck cancer in 9. In the dose-escalation cohort, 82.7% of patients were male, and the mean age was roughly 60 years, with a range of roughly 20 to 80. Prior anti-PD-1, anti-PD-L1 or anti-CTLA-4 therapy was permitted, and checkpoint inhibitors had been received by less than 45% of dose-escalation patients. Partial responses occurred in three dose-escalation patients, of whom one had hepatocellular carcinoma and two had cutaneous melanoma. Peripheral TCRbeta sequencing was intended to test whether TCR sequence diversity was altered and clonal T-cell expansion was caused by ivuxolimab. The paper describes the monotherapy dose-escalation part (N ≈ 51 patients) of the phase I trial of ivuxolimab. What the authors observed across the whole study: In the 0.1-3.0 mg/kg groups, partial responders had among the lowest normalized peripheral clonal expansion, particularly in CD8+ T cells. Which antigens the clonally expanded peripheral T cells were specific for was not determined. At doses of 0.1 to 3.0 mg/kg, clonal expansion of both CD4+ and CD8+ blood T cells was observed from baseline to week 6. Low levels of normalized T-cell clonal expansion were also seen in some nonresponding patients. After ivuxolimab, CD8+ T cells had more expanded clones than CD4+ T cells on average.

For sequencing of the TCRbeta CDR3 region, genomic DNA was extracted from the sorted cells. The immunoSEQ Assay was used for sequencing of TCRbeta CDR3 regions. Held by TCRdb, this immuneACCESS table contains in-frame sequences only and omits some clones. Under half of the omission traces to an unresolved V gene where checked; the cause of the rest is unknown. In this sample the table shows 60,000 to 80,000 clones, 79% of which occur a single time. Together, the top ten hold about a tenth of the sample. Remarks on this clone: Its binding antigen is unknown. Base qualities are not at hand, and no much larger clone is one base apart.

V lost 4 bases and J lost 7 bases, and the count of bases not matched to a germline gene is 9. The germline V gene (reference sequence) supplies CDR1 LNHDA and CDR2 SQIVND. CDR3 length: 14 amino acids, cysteine to phenylalanine. Kept here is only the CDR3 DNA, which spans 42 bases and is read in frame from base 1. Patients with autoimmune disease history or receiving systemic immunosuppression were excluded from the trial. In every dose cohort, peripheral blood was drawn for TCR sequencing at baseline, cycle 4 day 1, and cycle 7 day 1. The samples were taken from a phase I, first-in-human, multicenter, open-label dose-escalation trial of ivuxolimab. Adults with locally advanced or metastatic melanoma, renal cell, hepatocellular, or head and neck squamous cell carcinoma were enrolled in the trial. Before TCR sequencing, CD4+ and CD8+ T cells were separately sorted from peripheral blood.

The sample consisted of CD4+ or CD8+ T cells sorted from blood, taken in a trial of the OX40 agonist ivuxolimab. This TCR derives from an adult with an advanced solid tumor such as melanoma, head and neck, liver or kidney cancer. This receptor chain uses TRBV19 and TRBJ2-7, and TRBD1 matches 8 of the central bases. The CDR3 has the sequence CASSNGQGRSEQYF. In nucleotides, the sequence is TGTGCCAGTAGTAACGGACAGGGCCGATCGGAGCAGTACTTC. Outside the CDR3, residues come from the reference TRBV19 and TRBJ2-7 proteins, so the full variable domain is: DGGITQSPKYLFRKEGQNVTLSCEQNLNHDAMYWYRQDPGQGLRLIYYSQIVNDFQKGDIAEGYSVSREKKESFPLTVTSAQKNPTAFYLCASSNGQGRSEQYFGPGTRLTVT.